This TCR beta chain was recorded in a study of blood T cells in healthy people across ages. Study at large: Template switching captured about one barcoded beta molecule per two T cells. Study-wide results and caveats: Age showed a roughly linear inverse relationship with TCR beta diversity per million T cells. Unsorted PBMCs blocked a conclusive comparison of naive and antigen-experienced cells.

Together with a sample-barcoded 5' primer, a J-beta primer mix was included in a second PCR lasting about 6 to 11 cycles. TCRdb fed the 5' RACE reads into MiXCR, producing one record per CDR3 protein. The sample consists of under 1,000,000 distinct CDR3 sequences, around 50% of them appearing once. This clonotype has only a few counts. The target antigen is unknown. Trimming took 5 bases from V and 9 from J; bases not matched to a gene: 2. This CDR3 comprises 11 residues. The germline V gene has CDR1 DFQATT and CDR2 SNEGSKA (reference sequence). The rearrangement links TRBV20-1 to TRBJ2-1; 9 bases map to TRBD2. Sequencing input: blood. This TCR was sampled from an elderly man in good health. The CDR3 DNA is TGCAGTGCTTTTAGCGGGGGTGAGCAGTTCTTC. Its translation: CSAFSGGEQFF.